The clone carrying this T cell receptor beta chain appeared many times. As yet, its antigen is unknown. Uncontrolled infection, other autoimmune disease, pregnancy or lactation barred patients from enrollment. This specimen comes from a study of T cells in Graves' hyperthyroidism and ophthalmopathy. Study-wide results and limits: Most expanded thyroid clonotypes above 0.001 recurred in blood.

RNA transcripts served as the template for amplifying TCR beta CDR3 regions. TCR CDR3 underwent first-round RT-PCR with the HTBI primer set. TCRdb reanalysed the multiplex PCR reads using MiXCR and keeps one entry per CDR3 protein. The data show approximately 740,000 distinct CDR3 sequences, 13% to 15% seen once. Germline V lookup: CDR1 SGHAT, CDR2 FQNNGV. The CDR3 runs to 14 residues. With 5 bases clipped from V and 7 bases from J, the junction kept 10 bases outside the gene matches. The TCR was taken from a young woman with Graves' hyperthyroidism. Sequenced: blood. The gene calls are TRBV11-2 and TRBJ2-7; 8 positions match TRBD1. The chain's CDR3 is CASSLAGTGLEQYF. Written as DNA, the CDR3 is TGTGCCAGCAGCCTGGCCGGGACAGGTCTGGAGCAGTACTTC.